The 8 T cell receptor beta chains reported below all come from one sample, sequenced in a study of T-cell reconstitution after alpha-beta-depleted transplantation in children. Preparation of the TCRbeta library was carried out with unique molecular identifiers. From the PCR reads, TCRdb called clonotypes with MiXCR, one entry per CDR3 protein. The sample carries about 460,000 distinct CDR3 sequences, roughly an eighth recorded once. The sample consisted of PBMCs, mostly from graft donor cells, taken 180 days after TCRalphabeta/CD19-depleted stem cell transplant. The receptors shown here come from a female patient between 2 and 15 years old who had a stem cell transplant for aplastic anemia, so the T cells may come from the graft donor.

This clonotype has more than one count but fewer than ten. This chain uses TRBV6-2 or TRBV6-3 with TRBJ2-1; D is possibly TRBD2 (6 bases). The V end lost 2 bases, the J end lost 3 bases, and 11 bases lay between the germline ends. CDR1 is MNHEY and CDR2 is SVGEGT in the germline V gene. The CDR3 extends over 15 amino acids. The chain's CDR3 is CASSYGLHGYNEQFF. The DNA of the CDR3 is TGTGCCAGCAGTTACGGACTACACGGCTACAATGAGCAGTTCTTC.

This clonotype was found a few times. The rearrangement uses TRBV3-1 and TRBJ2-1; D perhaps matches TRBD2 (5 bases). CDR3 size: 16 residues. With 1 base removed from V and 2 bases from J, the gap between germline ends came to 12 bases. Germline V CDR1 and CDR2: LGHDT, YNNKEL (reference sequence). This chain's CDR3 is CASSQVGTSPYNEQFF. The CDR3 coding sequence is TGTGCCAGCAGCCAAGTAGGAACTAGTCCCTACAATGAGCAGTTCTTC.

V is TRBV15 and J is TRBJ1-2; the D is unclear. The germline CDR1 and CDR2 sequences are LNHNV and YYDKDF (reference sequence). Trimming took 0 bases from V and 2 from J, leaving 13 bases between them. The CDR3 has 16 amino acids. Here the CDR3 reads CATSRDQRQGNYGYTF. CDR3 in DNA: TGTGCCACCAGCAGAGATCAAAGACAAGGGAACTATGGCTACACCTTC.

V and J are TRBV28 and TRBJ2-3; 7 nucleotides match TRBD2. CDR1 is MDHEN and CDR2 is SYDVKM in the germline V gene. Trimming at V came to 3 bases and at J to 6 bases, leaving 6 bases not matched to a gene. This CDR3 is 14 amino acids long. CDR3 protein: CASSLWGGPDTQYF. The CDR3 nucleotides read TGTGCCAGCAGTTTGTGGGGAGGGCCGGATACGCAGTATTTT.

The table lists this clonotype with a few counts. The chain uses TRBV5-1 and TRBJ2-1; D gene uncertain. This CDR3 is built from 15 residues. Germline CDR1 and CDR2: SGHRS and YFSETQ. V lost 0 bases and J 4 bases, leaving 11 bases between the germline ends. The CDR3 region is CASSLGREIYNEQFF. Here the CDR3 DNA reads TGCGCCAGCAGCTTGGGCAGAGAGATATACAATGAGCAGTTCTTC.

In this sample, this clonotype turned up a few times. The chain links TRBV15 to TRBJ1-4; 12 bases map to TRBD1. V lost 0 bases and J lost 10; bases outside the gene matches: 6. Germline V CDR1 and CDR2: LNHNV, YYDKDF (reference sequence). This CDR3 has 16 amino acids. The DNA for the CDR3 is TGTGCCACCAGCAGAGACGGGGACAGGGGGCGGAGAAAACTGTTTTTT. Its translation is CATSRDGDRGRRKLFF.

This clonotype was seen only a few times. V usage is TRBV20-1 and J usage is TRBJ2-1; D gene ambiguous. The CDR3 extends over 14 amino acids. Germline-derived CDR1 and CDR2 are DFQATT and SNEGSKA (reference sequence). Trimming took off 6 bases at V and 6 bases at J, with 18 bases between the two ends. CDR3 coding DNA: TGCAGTGCCCCCCATTTTAGCTGGTTCAATGAGCAGTTCTTC. Translating gives CSAPHFSWFNEQFF.

This clonotype was observed a handful of times. The chain recombines TRBV7-9 with TRBJ2-2; perhaps TRBD2 as D (6 bases). CDR1 is SEHNR and CDR2 is FQNEAQ in the germline V gene (reference sequence). This CDR3 comprises 17 residues. The germline V and J ends were trimmed by 5 bases and 4 bases, with 20 bases remaining between them. CDR3 sequence (DNA): TGTGCCAGCAGCACCAGCGGGCTCAGGGCGGGCACCGGGGAGCTGTTTTTT. Translating gives CASSTSGLRAGTGELFF.